This TCR beta chain stems from a study of post-analysis software for immune sequencing data. General study findings and limits: Patients showed TRBV5-6, TRBV5-1 and TRBV20-1 among a few TRBV segments more frequent than in controls. Strong co-clustering by F measure linked samples that shared a preparation batch.

This clonotype was detected many times. The antigen remains unidentified. Included in the TCR beta cDNA libraries were unique molecular identifiers. Via MiXCR, TCRdb re-called the PCR reads, giving one row per CDR3 protein. This sample has fewer than 850,000 distinct CDR3 sequences; 25% to 30% occur once, and the top ten carry roughly 0.57%. V lost 5 bases, J lost 0 bases, and 6 bases stayed unmatched. This CDR3 has 16 residues. This TCR derives from a girl aged 5-17 years with multiple sclerosis. Sample: blood. The chain employs TRBV12-3 or TRBV12-4 and TRBJ2-1; TRBD2 matches at 8 bases. CDR3 bases: TGTGCCAGCAGTCCGCTCAGCGGGAGCTCCTACAATGAGCAGTTCTTC. This gives the protein CASSPLSGSSYNEQFF.